A selection of T cell receptor beta chains follows, all from one sample in a study of blood T cell repertoires in COVID-19. Only in-frame clones appear in the TCRdb table, and some are missing; sequencing was by immunoSEQ multiplex PCR. The sample holds about 220,000 clones, 80% to 90% seen once. Sequencing was carried out using PBMCs or T cells enriched from blood (not recorded which). The receptors were sampled from a woman between 35 and 50 years old who had been exposed to COVID-19. CDR3s leave out the opening cysteine and the closing phenylalanine or tryptophan. The order of the fields is J gene, V gene, CDR3 protein.

TRBJ2-6	TRBV30	AWTRGPGGANVLT
TRBJ1-1	TRBV25-1	ASSVSTGSTEAF
TRBJ1-4	TRBV11-2	ASSSAGGNEKLF
TRBJ2-3	TRBV4-1	ASSQGISGGTDTQY
TRBJ2-1	TRBV7-3	ASSLTPSSGSYNEQF
TRBJ1-2	TRBV5-6	ASSSDRGGYT
TRBJ1-5	TRBV28	ASTKGQGAGQPQH
TRBJ2-7	TRBV3-1/TRBV3-2	ASSQSGTGGHEQY
TRBJ1-1	TRBV7-2	ASSPARGTEAF
TRBJ1-5	TRBV5-6	ASSLWGQGNQPQH
TRBJ1-2	TRBV28	ASSGSRTGFRGYT
TRBJ1-5	TRBV28	ASSLSRISQPQH
TRBJ2-7	TRBV5-8	ASSLDRGLYEQY
TRBJ1-1	TRBV27	ATKRGSTEAF
TRBJ1-4	TRBV24-1	ATSDSGGDEKLF
TRBJ2-3	TRBV19	ASSIAASGYTDTQY
TRBJ2-7	TRBV10-2	ASSETGTSGFYEQY
TRBJ1-1	TRBV19	AVMEGQGAGKAF
TRBJ2-3	TRBV30	AWSVGQGAATDTQY
TRBJ1-2	TRBV27	ASSLSPGGQGPLYGYT
TRBJ1-4	TRBV28	ASSLEGVNEKLF
TRBJ2-7	TRBV3-1/TRBV3-2	ASSQDPLQRSYEQY
TRBJ1-2	TRBV2	ASSEAKRVSGYT
TRBJ1-1	TRBV14	ASSQGQNTEAF
TRBJ1-2	TRBV6-5	AFLEQGADGYT
TRBJ1-3	TRBV7-2	ASSSGAGNTIY
TRBJ1-4	TRBV24-1	ATSVGEDEKLF
TRBJ2-3	TRBV5-6	ASSLDRVVRTDTQY
TRBJ2-1	TRBV14	ASSQEQGNEQF
TRBJ1-1	TRBV28	ASSLQSWRTEAF
TRBJ2-4	TRBV5-6	ASSRTMAGDIQY
TRBJ1-1	TRBV5-6	ASSSLQGMNTEAF
TRBJ2-7	TRBV20-1	SASGADGGQY
TRBJ2-3	TRBV3-1/TRBV3-2	ASSPRGSTDTQY
TRBJ2-3	TRBV7-3	ASSLRLAGGEDTQY
TRBJ2-3	TRBV3-1/TRBV3-2	ASSPGGRDTQY
TRBJ2-2	TRBV3-1/TRBV3-2	ASSQMGGLSGELF
TRBJ2-7	TRBV2	ASSVGGVYEQY
TRBJ2-7	TRBV7-2	ASSPTGAYEQY
TRBJ2-7	TRBV3-1/TRBV3-2	ASSPSGGRKYEQY
TRBJ2-1	TRBV14	ASSRQLAASSYNEQF
TRBJ2-2	TRBV11-3	ASSPPGGELF
TRBJ2-3	TRBV23-1	ASRQGLAGVTDTQY
TRBJ1-5	TRBV3-1/TRBV3-2	ASSQGNTGPRSNQPQH